This T cell receptor (beta chain) derives from a study of a mutant IDH1 vaccine in newly diagnosed glioma. Study as a whole: Patients got their first vaccination 4-6 weeks after radiotherapy alone, or with temozolomide cycles. Study-wide points: Overall, approximately 93% of patients had vaccine-induced immune responses.

Time point defined: week 5, during vaccination. Each dose of the vaccine consisted of 300 ug of mutant IDH1 20-mer peptide, with topical imiquimod. Germline CDR1 is SQVTM and CDR2 is ANQGSEA. The CDR3 is 10 residues long. Trimming left V 6 bases short and J 2 bases short, with 4 bases between. Generated by immunoSEQ multiplex PCR, the TCRdb table keeps only in-frame clones and is missing some. The repertoire includes about 38,000 clones, about 84% of them detected once, and more than 5.5% sits in the top ten. Remarks on this clone: The antigen remains undetermined.

The TCR originated in a man aged 40-49 years with glioma. The chain recombines TRBV29-1 with TRBJ1-1; no clear D gene. Specimen: PBMCs, collected from a glioma patient whose treatment included an IDH1 peptide vaccine. The CDR3 DNA reads TGCAGCGTACGAAACACTGAAGCTTTCTTT. Translation gives CSVRNTEAFF.